The sequence of this T cell receptor (beta chain) was determined in a study of T cell responses to AZD1222 COVID-19 vaccine. Study background: Researchers grouped second doses given at about 4 or about 12 weeks into one pool.

V lost 1 base and J lost 3; bases outside the gene matches: 7. Germline CDR1 SGHDT, CDR2 YYEEEE. The length of the CDR3 is 16 residues. Study-level points and caveats: Vaccine-related CD4 TCRs covered spike, predominating at 160-218 and 743-854.

Using immunoSEQ multiplex PCR, the repertoire was profiled, and TCRdb retains in-frame clones only, with some absent. This sample has 170,000 or so clones, with around 90% found just once. A word on this clone: Its antigen is currently unknown.

This material consisted of peripheral blood, taken on day 0 of AZD1222 vaccination. The chain combines TRBV5-6 with TRBJ2-3; 8 bases are shared with TRBD2. The receptor was derived from an adult in good health. In DNA form, the CDR3 reads TGTGCCAGCAGCTTGAGAAGCGGGAGTAGGACAGATACGCAGTATTTT. Translation gives CASSLRSGSRTDTQYF.